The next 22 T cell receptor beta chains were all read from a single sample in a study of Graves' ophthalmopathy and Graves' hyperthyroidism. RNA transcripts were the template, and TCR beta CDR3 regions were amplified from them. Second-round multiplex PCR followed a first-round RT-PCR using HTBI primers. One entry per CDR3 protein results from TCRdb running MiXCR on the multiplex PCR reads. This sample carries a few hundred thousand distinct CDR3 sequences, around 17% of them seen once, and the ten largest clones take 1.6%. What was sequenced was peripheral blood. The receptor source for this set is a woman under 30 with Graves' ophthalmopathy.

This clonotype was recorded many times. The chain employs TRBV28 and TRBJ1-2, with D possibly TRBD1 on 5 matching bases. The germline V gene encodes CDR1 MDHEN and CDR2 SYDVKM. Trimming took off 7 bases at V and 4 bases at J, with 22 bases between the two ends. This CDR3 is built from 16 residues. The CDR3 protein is CASTNPPGGGGYGYTF. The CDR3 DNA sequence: TGTGCCAGCACCAACCCACCGGGAGGCGGGGGCTATGGCTACACCTTC.

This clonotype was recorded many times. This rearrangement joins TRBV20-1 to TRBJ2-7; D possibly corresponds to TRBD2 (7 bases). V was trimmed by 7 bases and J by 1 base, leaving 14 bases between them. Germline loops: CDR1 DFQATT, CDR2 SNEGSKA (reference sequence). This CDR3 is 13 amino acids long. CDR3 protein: CSGGRGFSYEQYF. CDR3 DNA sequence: TGCAGTGGGGGGCGGGGGTTTTCCTACGAGCAGTACTTC.

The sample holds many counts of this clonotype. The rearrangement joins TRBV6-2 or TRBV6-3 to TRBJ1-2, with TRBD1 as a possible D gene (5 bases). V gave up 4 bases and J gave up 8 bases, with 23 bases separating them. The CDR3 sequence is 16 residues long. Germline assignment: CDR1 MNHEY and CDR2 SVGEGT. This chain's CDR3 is CASSSPGPAIFKGYTF. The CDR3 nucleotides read TGTGCCAGCAGTTCACCGGGGCCAGCCATCTTTAAGGGCTACACCTTC.

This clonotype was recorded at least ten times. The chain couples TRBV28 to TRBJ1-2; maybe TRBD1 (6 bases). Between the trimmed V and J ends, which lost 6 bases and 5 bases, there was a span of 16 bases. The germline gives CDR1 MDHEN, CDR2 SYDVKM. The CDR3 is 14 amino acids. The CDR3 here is CASSLPKGGYGYTF. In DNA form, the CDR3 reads TGTGCCAGCAGCCTCCCCAAAGGGGGTTATGGCTACACCTTC.

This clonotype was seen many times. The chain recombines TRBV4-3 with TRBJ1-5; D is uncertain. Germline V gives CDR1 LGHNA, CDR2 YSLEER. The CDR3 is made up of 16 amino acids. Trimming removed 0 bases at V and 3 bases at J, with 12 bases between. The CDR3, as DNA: TGCGCCAGCAGCCAAGACCCAACGGGGTCCAATCAGCCCCAGCATTTT. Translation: CASSQDPTGSNQPQHF.

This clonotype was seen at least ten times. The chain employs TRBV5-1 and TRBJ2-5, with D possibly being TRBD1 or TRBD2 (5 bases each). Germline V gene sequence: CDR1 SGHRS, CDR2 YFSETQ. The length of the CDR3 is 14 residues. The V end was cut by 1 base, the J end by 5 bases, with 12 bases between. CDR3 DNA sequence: TGCGCCAGCAGCTTGCCCGGGACCCAGGAGACCCAGTACTTC. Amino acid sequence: CASSLPGTQETQYF.

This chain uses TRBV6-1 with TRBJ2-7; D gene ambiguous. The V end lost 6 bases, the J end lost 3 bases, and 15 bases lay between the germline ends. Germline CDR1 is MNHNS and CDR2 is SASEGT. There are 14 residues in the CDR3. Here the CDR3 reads CASSSETWGYEQYF. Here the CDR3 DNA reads TGTGCCAGCAGCTCGGAAACGTGGGGCTACGAGCAGTACTTC.

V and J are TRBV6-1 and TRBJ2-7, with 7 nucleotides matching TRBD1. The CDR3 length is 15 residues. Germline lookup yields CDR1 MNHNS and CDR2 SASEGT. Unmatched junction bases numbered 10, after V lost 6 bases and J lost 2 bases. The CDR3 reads CASSPQPGQAYEQYF. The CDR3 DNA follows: TGTGCCAGCAGCCCTCAACCCGGACAGGCCTACGAGCAGTACTTC.

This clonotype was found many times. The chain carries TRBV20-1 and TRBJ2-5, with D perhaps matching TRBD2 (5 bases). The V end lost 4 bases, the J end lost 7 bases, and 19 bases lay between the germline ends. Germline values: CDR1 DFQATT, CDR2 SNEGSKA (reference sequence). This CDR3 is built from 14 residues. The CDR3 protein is CSATLRGGGLTQYF. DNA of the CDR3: TGCAGTGCTACGCTACGGGGTGGTGGATTGACCCAGTACTTC.

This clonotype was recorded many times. CDR3 sequence: CASSSQSGDRGRYEQYF. The CDR3 region has the DNA TGTGCCAGCAGTTCCCAAAGCGGGGACAGGGGCCGATACGAGCAGTACTTC. The V call is TRBV27, the J call TRBJ2-7; 10 nucleotides agree with TRBD1. CDR1 is MNHEY and CDR2 is SMNVEV in the germline V gene (reference sequence). The CDR3 consists of 17 residues. The J segment lost 4 bases and the V segment lost 4 bases, leaving 13 bases of the junction unmatched.

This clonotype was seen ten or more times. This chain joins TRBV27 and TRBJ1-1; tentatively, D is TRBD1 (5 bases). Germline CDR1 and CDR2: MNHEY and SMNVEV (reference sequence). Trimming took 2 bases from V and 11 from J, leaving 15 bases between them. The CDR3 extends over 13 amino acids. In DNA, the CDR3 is TGTGCCAGCAGTTTAGAAGGCGCAGGGAAGGCTTTCTTT. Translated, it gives CASSLEGAGKAFF.

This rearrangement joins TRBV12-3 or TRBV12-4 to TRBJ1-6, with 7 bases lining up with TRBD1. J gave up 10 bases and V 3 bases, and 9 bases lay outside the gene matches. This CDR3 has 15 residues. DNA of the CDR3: TGTGCCAGCAGTTTCCTAGGGGGCGATCCCTCACCCCTCCACTTT. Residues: CASSFLGGDPSPLHF.

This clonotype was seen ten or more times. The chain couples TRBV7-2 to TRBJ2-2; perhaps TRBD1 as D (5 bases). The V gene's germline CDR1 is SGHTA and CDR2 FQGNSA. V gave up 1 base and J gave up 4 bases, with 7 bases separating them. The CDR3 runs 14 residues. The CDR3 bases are TGTGCCAGCAGCTTAGATAGGGGCACCGGGGAGCTGTTTTTT. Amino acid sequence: CASSLDRGTGELFF. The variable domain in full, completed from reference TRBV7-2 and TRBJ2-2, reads GAGVSQSPSNKVTEKGKDVELRCDPISGHTALYWYRQSLGQGLEFLIYFQGNSAPDKSGLPSDRFSAERTGGSVSTLTIQRTQQEDSAVYLCASSLDRGTGELFFGEGSRLTVL.

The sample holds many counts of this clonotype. This chain's CDR3 is CASRGLAGGGTQYF. In DNA, the CDR3 is TGTGCCAGCAGGGGACTAGCGGGGGGGGGGACCCAGTACTTC. V usage is TRBV6-5 and J usage is TRBJ2-5; 16 bases are shared with TRBD2. Trimming at V came to 6 bases and at J to 7 bases, leaving 2 bases not matched to a gene. CDR1 MNHEY and CDR2 SVGAGI come from the germline V gene. The CDR3 consists of 14 residues.

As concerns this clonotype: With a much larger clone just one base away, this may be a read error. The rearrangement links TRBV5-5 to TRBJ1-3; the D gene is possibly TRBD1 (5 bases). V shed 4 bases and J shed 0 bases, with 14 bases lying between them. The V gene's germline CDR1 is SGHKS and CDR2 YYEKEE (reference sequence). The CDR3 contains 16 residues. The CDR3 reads CASSRSRGCSGNTIYF. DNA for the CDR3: TGTGCCAGCAGCCGATCTCGGGGGTGCTCTGGAAACACCATATATTTT.

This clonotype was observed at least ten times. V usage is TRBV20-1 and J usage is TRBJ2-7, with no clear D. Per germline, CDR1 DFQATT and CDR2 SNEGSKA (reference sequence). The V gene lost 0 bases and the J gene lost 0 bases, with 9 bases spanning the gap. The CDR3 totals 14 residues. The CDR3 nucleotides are TGCAGTGCTAGAGAAACCGGGTACTCCTACGAGCAGTACTTC. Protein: CSARETGYSYEQYF.

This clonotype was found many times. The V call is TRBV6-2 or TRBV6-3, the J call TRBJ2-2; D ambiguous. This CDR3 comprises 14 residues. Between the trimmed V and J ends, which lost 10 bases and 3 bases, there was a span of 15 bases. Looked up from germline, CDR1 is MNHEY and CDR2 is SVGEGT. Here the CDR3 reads CATHEVGYTGELFF. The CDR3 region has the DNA TGTGCCACCCATGAAGTCGGGTACACCGGGGAGCTGTTTTTT.

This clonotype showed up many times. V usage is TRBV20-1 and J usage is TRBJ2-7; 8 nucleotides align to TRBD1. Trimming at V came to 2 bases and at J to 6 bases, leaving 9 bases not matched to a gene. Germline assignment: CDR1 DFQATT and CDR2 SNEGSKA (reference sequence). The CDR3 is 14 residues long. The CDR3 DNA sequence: TGCAGTGCTAGAAACCCCCGCGACAGGGGCGAGCAGTACTTC. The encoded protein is CSARNPRDRGEQYF.

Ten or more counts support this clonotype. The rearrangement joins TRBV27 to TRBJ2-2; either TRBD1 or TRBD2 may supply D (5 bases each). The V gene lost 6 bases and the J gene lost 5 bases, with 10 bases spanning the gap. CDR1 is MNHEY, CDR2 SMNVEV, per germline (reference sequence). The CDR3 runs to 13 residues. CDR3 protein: CASSLWGTGELFF. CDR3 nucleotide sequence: TGTGCCAGCAGCCTTTGGGGGACCGGGGAGCTGTTTTTT.

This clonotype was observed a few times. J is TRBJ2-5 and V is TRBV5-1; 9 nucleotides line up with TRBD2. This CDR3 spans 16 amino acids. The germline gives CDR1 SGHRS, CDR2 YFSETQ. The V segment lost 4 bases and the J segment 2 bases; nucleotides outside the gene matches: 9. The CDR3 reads CASSPKAGGIQETQYF. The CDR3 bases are TGCGCCAGCAGCCCAAAAGCGGGAGGTATACAAGAGACCCAGTACTTC.

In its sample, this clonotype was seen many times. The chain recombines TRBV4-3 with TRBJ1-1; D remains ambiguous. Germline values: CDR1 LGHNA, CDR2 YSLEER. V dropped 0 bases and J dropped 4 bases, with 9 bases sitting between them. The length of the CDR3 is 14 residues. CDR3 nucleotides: TGCGCCAGCAGCCAAGATGAGGCAGCCACTGAAGCTTTCTTT. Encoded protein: CASSQDEAATEAFF.

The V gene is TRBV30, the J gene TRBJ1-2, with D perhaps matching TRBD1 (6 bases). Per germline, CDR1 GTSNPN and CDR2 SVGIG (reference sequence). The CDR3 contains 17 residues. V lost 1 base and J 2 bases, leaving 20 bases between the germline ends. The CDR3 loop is CAWSELSRDRSNYGYTF. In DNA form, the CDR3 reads TGTGCCTGGAGTGAGCTCTCTCGCGACAGGTCCAACTATGGCTACACCTTC. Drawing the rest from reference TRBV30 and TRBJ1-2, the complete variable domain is SQTIHQWPATLVQPVGSPLSLECTVEGTSNPNLYWYRQAAGRGLQLLFYSVGIGQISSEVPQNLSASRPQDRQFILSSKKLLLSDSGFYLCAWSELSRDRSNYGYTFGSGTRLTVV.